These 8 T cell receptor beta chains originate from one sample sequenced in a study of blood T cell repertoires in COVID-19. The repertoire was sequenced with immunoSEQ multiplex PCR; TCRdb's copy has only in-frame clones and lacks some. The table lists 50,000 to 60,000 clones, 89% of them singletons. Input material: peripheral blood. These receptor sequences come from a man between 60 and 70 years old with acute or convalescent COVID-19.

This rearrangement joins TRBV2 to TRBJ2-2; 8 bases map to TRBD1. V lost 4 bases and J lost 3; bases outside the gene matches: 1. The CDR3 contains 14 residues. Germline CDR1 SNHLY, CDR2 FYNNEI. The CDR3 DNA sequence: TGTGCCAGCAGTGCACAGGGGGACACCGGGGAGCTGTTTTTT. This gives the protein CASSAQGDTGELFF.

The V call is TRBV7-9, the J call TRBJ1-3; no definite D call. V was pared by 1 base and J by 0 bases, with 4 bases between. The CDR3 extends over 14 amino acids. Germline V CDR1 and CDR2: SEHNR, FQNEAQ (reference sequence). In DNA form, the CDR3 reads TGTGCCAGCAGCTTAGTTAGCTCTGGAAACACCATATATTTT. Protein sequence: CASSLVSSGNTIYF.

The chain employs TRBV4-1 and TRBJ1-1; D might be TRBD1 (5 bases). The V gene's germline CDR1 is MGHRA and CDR2 YSYEKL. The CDR3 runs to 16 residues. Trimming took off 0 bases at V and 4 bases at J, with 15 bases between the two ends. The CDR3: CASSQEVGARLTEAFF. CDR3 coding DNA: TGCGCCAGCAGCCAAGAGGTTGGGGCTAGACTCACTGAAGCTTTCTTT.

V usage is TRBV2 and J usage is TRBJ1-2, with a weak D call TRBD1 (6 bases). The germline CDR1 and CDR2 sequences are SNHLY and FYNNEI. Trimming took off 5 bases at V and 10 bases at J, with 11 bases between the two ends. The CDR3 has 11 amino acids. The CDR3 protein is CASSPQGYYTF. The CDR3 bases are TGTGCCAGCAGTCCACAGGGTTACTACACCTTC.

The V call is TRBV4-1, the J call TRBJ2-1; possibly TRBD2 for D (6 bases). The CDR3 is 15 residues long. Germline CDR1 reads MGHRA; CDR2 reads YSYEKL. V was shortened by 8 bases and J by 4 bases, with 18 bases between the two germline ends. The CDR3 here is CASGGLSGPYNEQFF. In DNA, the CDR3 is TGCGCCAGCGGGGGACTCTCGGGCCCTTACAATGAGCAGTTCTTC.

The chain employs TRBV7-8 and TRBJ1-3; D remains unclear. CDR1 is SGHVS and CDR2 is FQNEAQ in the germline V gene. This CDR3 has 16 residues. V shed 2 bases and J shed 0 bases, with 11 bases lying between them. The chain's CDR3 is CASSLNAPSSGNTIYF. In nucleotides, the CDR3 is TGTGCCAGCAGCTTAAACGCCCCCAGCTCTGGAAACACCATATATTTT.

The chain recombines TRBV9 with TRBJ2-2, with 10 bases that match TRBD1. The germline CDR1 and CDR2 sequences are SGDLS and YYNGEE. Unmatched junction bases numbered 6, after V lost 6 bases and J lost 4 bases. This CDR3 spans 15 amino acids. The CDR3 reads CASTPGQGPTGELFF. The DNA of the CDR3 is TGTGCCAGCACCCCGGGACAGGGGCCCACCGGGGAGCTGTTTTTT.

In nucleotides, the CDR3 is TGTGCCAGCCACTTCGGTATGGCTAGCGGAAACATTGGGCAGTACTTC. It encodes CASHFGMASGNIGQYF. J is TRBJ2-7 and V is TRBV5-6, with 7 nucleotides matching TRBD2. Per the germline V gene, CDR1 is SGHDT and CDR2 is YYEEEE. V lost 7 bases to trimming and J lost 9 bases; unmatched junction nucleotides: 22. The CDR3 spans 16 residues.